This entry lists 22 T cell receptor beta chains sequenced from one sample in a study of T cell responses to AZD1222 COVID-19 vaccine. The method was immunoSEQ multiplex PCR; TCRdb's version includes in-frame clones alone and lacks a portion of them. Of some 150,000 clones listed, 90% to 95% are singletons. The material was peripheral blood, obtained 28 days after the second AZD1222 dose. These receptors were taken from an adult who received the AZD1222 COVID-19 vaccine.

This clone turned up a few times. In DNA, the CDR3 is TGCGCCAGCAGCCTCGGGGACGCCTTGAACACTGAAGCTTTCTTT. Its translation: CASSLGDALNTEAFF. This chain links TRBV5-1 with TRBJ1-1; TRBD1 is a possible D gene (5 bases). V was trimmed by 4 bases and J by 0 bases, leaving 13 bases between them. This CDR3 comprises 15 residues. Germline loops: CDR1 SGHRS, CDR2 YFSETQ.

V usage is TRBV28 and J usage is TRBJ2-7; 7 bases are a match to TRBD2. V shed 6 bases and J 3 bases; nucleotides not matched to a gene: 14. The CDR3 runs to 16 residues. Germline assignment: CDR1 MDHEN and CDR2 SYDVKM. In DNA, the CDR3 is TGTGCCAGCAGCACAACCTCCGGGACTATCCTCTACGAGCAGTACTTC. Its translation: CASSTTSGTILYEQYF.

The V and J genes are TRBV19 and TRBJ1-5, with D uncertain. The CDR3 is 15 amino acids. CDR1 is LNHDA, CDR2 SQIVND, per germline (reference sequence). V was clipped by 5 bases and J by 3 bases, with 14 bases between them. In DNA form, the CDR3 reads TGTGCCAGTAGTCGACAATCAAGGACCAATCAGCCCCAGCATTTT. This translates into CASSRQSRTNQPQHF.

The sample holds a few counts of this clone. The chain uses TRBV5-1 and TRBJ1-1; no reliable D call. The V and J ends lost 0 bases and 2 bases respectively, with 11 bases between them. The CDR3 loop spans 15 amino acids. Germline CDR1 and CDR2: SGHRS and YFSETQ. DNA for the CDR3: TGCGCCAGCAGCTTGGAGGCCAGCCCCAACACTGAAGCTTTCTTT. This codes for CASSLEASPNTEAFF.

V and J are TRBV30 and TRBJ1-2; D perhaps matches TRBD1 (6 bases). Germline-derived CDR1 and CDR2 are GTSNPN and SVGIG (reference sequence). V shed 1 base and J shed 4 bases, with 7 bases lying between them. The CDR3 length is 12 residues. CDR3 sequence (DNA): TGTGCCTGGAGTGGGACAGTCTATGGCTACACCTTC. Amino acids: CAWSGTVYGYTF. The whole variable domain, remainder taken from reference TRBV30 and TRBJ1-2, is SQTIHQWPATLVQPVGSPLSLECTVEGTSNPNLYWYRQAAGRGLQLLFYSVGIGQISSEVPQNLSASRPQDRQFILSSKKLLLSDSGFYLCAWSGTVYGYTFGSGTRLTVV.

The gene calls are TRBV7-9 and TRBJ1-5, with 7 bases fitting TRBD1. The CDR3 has 14 amino acids. V dropped 4 bases and J dropped 5; count of bases not matched to a gene: 5. CDR1 and CDR2 (germline): SEHNR, FQNEAQ (reference sequence). CDR3 loop: CASSSPGQYQPQHF. The CDR3 DNA follows: TGTGCCAGCAGCTCCCCGGGACAGTATCAGCCCCAGCATTTT.

This clone appeared a single time. The chain is built from TRBV19 and TRBJ2-2, with 9 bases lining up with TRBD1. This CDR3 has 16 residues. The germline V gene encodes CDR1 LNHDA and CDR2 SQIVND (reference sequence). Trimming at V came to 5 bases and at J to 4 bases, leaving 8 bases not matched to a gene. CDR3 amino acids: CASSPRDRAGTGELFF. As DNA, the CDR3 is TGTGCCAGTAGTCCCCGGGACAGGGCGGGCACCGGGGAGCTGTTTTTT. Drawing the rest from reference TRBV19 and TRBJ2-2, the complete variable domain is DGGITQSPKYLFRKEGQNVTLSCEQNLNHDAMYWYRQDPGQGLRLIYYSQIVNDFQKGDIAEGYSVSREKKESFPLTVTSAQKNPTAFYLCASSPRDRAGTGELFFGEGSRLTVL.

This chain uses TRBV20-1 with TRBJ2-5; D is ambiguous. With 3 bases removed from V and 6 bases from J, the gap between germline ends came to 17 bases. The germline V gene has CDR1 DFQATT and CDR2 SNEGSKA (reference sequence). This CDR3 contains 14 residues. CDR3 nucleotides: TGCAGTGCTAGTGAGCAAACAGTGGCCCAGACCCAGTACTTC. Amino acids: CSASEQTVAQTQYF.

The chain carries TRBV3-1 (or the pseudogene TRBV3-2) and TRBJ2-5; TRBD2 matches at 8 bases. CDR3 size: 15 residues. Unmatched junction bases numbered 7, after V lost 4 bases and J lost 3 bases. CDR1 LGHDT and CDR2 YNNKEL come from the germline V gene (reference sequence). CDR3 region: CASSPHGGGKETQYF. In DNA, the CDR3 is TGTGCCAGCAGCCCCCACGGGGGGGGAAAAGAGACCCAGTACTTC.

CDR3 sequence reads: CASRARSGSPLHF. The CDR3 coding sequence is TGTGCCAGCAGGGCCCGGAGCGGCTCACCCCTCCACTTT. The chain combines TRBV6-5 with TRBJ1-6, with D uncertain. CDR1 is MNHEY, CDR2 SVGAGI, per germline. V was clipped by 6 bases and J by 10 bases, with 13 bases between them. CDR3 length: 13 residues.

The rearrangement uses TRBV15 and TRBJ1-5, with D perhaps TRBD1 (5 bases). Trimming took off 4 bases at V and 4 bases at J, with 14 bases between the two ends. Germline lookup yields CDR1 LNHNV and CDR2 YYDKDF (reference sequence). This CDR3 has 15 residues. The CDR3 protein is CATSTRQTLNQPQHF. CDR3 DNA: TGTGCCACCAGCACTCGACAGACGCTAAATCAGCCCCAGCATTTT.

In its sample, this clone was seen once. The chain uses TRBV5-5 and TRBJ2-7, with 10 bases matching TRBD2. After removal of 1 base from V and 4 bases from J, the junction contained 8 bases not matched to a gene. The germline gives CDR1 SGHKS, CDR2 YYEKEE (reference sequence). This CDR3 contains 16 residues. The CDR3 here is CASSLLAGGRVYEQYF. CDR3 sequence (DNA): TGTGCCAGCAGCTTGTTAGCGGGGGGACGAGTGTACGAGCAGTACTTC.

V usage is TRBV2 and J usage is TRBJ1-1, with D possibly being TRBD1 (6 bases). Deletions cut 3 bases from V and 5 bases from J, with 13 bases between. The CDR3 is 14 amino acids. Per the germline V gene, CDR1 is SNHLY and CDR2 is FYNNEI. The CDR3 protein is CASSDRRGATEAFF. CDR3 nucleotide sequence: TGTGCCAGCAGTGATAGGAGGGGGGCGACTGAAGCTTTCTTT.

The rearrangement joins TRBV7-3 to TRBJ1-1, with 8 bases aligning to TRBD1. CDR1 SGHTA and CDR2 FQGTGA come from the germline V gene. Unmatched junction bases numbered 7, after V lost 2 bases and J lost 5 bases. This CDR3 spans 15 amino acids. This CDR3 reads CASSLDPGGKTEAFF. The CDR3 coding sequence is TGTGCCAGCAGCTTAGATCCAGGGGGCAAGACTGAAGCTTTCTTT. The whole variable domain, remainder taken from reference TRBV7-3 and TRBJ1-1, is GAGVSQTPSNKVTEKGKYVELRCDPISGHTALYWYRQSLGQGPEFLIYFQGTGAADDSGLPNDRFFAVRPEGSVSTLKIQRTERGDSAVYLCASSLDPGGKTEAFFGQGTRLTVV.

This rearrangement joins TRBV3-1 (or the pseudogene TRBV3-2) to TRBJ1-2; TRBD1 matches 7 bases. In germline, CDR1 is LGHDT, CDR2 YNNKEL (reference sequence). J lost 3 bases, V lost 7 bases, and 8 bases had no gene match. This CDR3 region has 14 residues. The CDR3 region is CASTRKGADYGYTF. CDR3 bases: TGTGCCAGCACCAGGAAGGGGGCGGACTATGGCTACACCTTC.

This rearrangement joins TRBV9 to TRBJ2-1; the match to TRBD2 covers 9 bases. CDR1 and CDR2 from the germline V gene are SGDLS and YYNGEE. The CDR3 extends over 17 amino acids. Trimming cost V 0 bases and J 0 bases; bases outside gene matches: 4. CDR3 amino acids: CASSVEPSGISYNEQFF. The CDR3 DNA reads TGTGCCAGCAGCGTAGAGCCTAGCGGGATCTCCTACAATGAGCAGTTCTTC.

This sequence joins TRBV19 and TRBJ2-1, with 11 bases identical to TRBD2. Trimming took 8 bases from V and 9 from J; bases not matched to a gene: 12. CDR3 length: 15 residues. Per the germline V gene, CDR1 is LNHDA and CDR2 is SQIVND (reference sequence). DNA for the CDR3: TGTGCCAGTGGGGGGTGGGCTAGCGGGAGGATTGAGCAGTTCTTC. It specifies CASGGWASGRIEQFF.

The chain uses TRBV15 and TRBJ2-1; D perhaps matches TRBD1 (5 bases). The CDR3 has 12 amino acids. V lost 5 bases, J lost 9 bases, and 11 bases lay in between. Germline lookup yields CDR1 LNHNV and CDR2 YYDKDF (reference sequence). The CDR3 DNA follows: TGTGCCACCAGCTCTCCAGGGTTTGAGCAGTTCTTC. This gives the protein CATSSPGFEQFF.

The chain links TRBV2 to TRBJ2-1, with 8 bases that match TRBD1. The CDR3 totals 16 residues. Germline V gene sequence: CDR1 SNHLY, CDR2 FYNNEI. Trimming took 4 bases from V and 4 from J; bases not matched to a gene: 9. CDR3 in DNA: TGTGCCAGCAGTGTGCCCGGACAGGGACCTTACAATGAGCAGTTCTTC. Protein sequence: CASSVPGQGPYNEQFF.

The chain links TRBV6-5 to TRBJ2-7, with D possibly being TRBD2 (5 bases). The germline V and J ends were trimmed by 6 bases and 2 bases, with 8 bases remaining between them. The CDR3 contains 12 residues. Germline CDR1 is MNHEY and CDR2 is SVGAGI. Here the CDR3 DNA reads TGTGCCAGCAGGAGCGGAACCTACGAGCAGTACTTC. Translated: CASRSGTYEQYF.

This rearrangement joins TRBV30 to TRBJ2-4; TRBD2 might be the D (5 bases). Trimming took 7 bases from V and 3 from J, leaving 16 bases between them. From germline, CDR1 is GTSNPN and CDR2 SVGIG (reference sequence). This CDR3 is built from 14 residues. The CDR3 region has the DNA TGTGCCTCCCGACTACCGACGGGCAAAAACATTCAGTACTTC. This translates into CASRLPTGKNIQYF. Looking up the rest from reference TRBV30 and TRBJ2-4 gives the full variable domain: SQTIHQWPATLVQPVGSPLSLECTVEGTSNPNLYWYRQAAGRGLQLLFYSVGIGQISSEVPQNLSASRPQDRQFILSSKKLLLSDSGFYLCASRLPTGKNIQYFGAGTRLSVL.

The chain employs TRBV19 and TRBJ1-1, with D perhaps matching TRBD1 (5 bases). This CDR3 comprises 15 residues. Germline CDR1 is LNHDA and CDR2 is SQIVND (reference sequence). The V end was cut by 4 bases, the J end by 3 bases, with 15 bases between. As DNA, the CDR3 is TGTGCCAGTAGTACGACCGGGACCCCGGACACTGAAGCTTTCTTT. Its protein product is CASSTTGTPDTEAFF.